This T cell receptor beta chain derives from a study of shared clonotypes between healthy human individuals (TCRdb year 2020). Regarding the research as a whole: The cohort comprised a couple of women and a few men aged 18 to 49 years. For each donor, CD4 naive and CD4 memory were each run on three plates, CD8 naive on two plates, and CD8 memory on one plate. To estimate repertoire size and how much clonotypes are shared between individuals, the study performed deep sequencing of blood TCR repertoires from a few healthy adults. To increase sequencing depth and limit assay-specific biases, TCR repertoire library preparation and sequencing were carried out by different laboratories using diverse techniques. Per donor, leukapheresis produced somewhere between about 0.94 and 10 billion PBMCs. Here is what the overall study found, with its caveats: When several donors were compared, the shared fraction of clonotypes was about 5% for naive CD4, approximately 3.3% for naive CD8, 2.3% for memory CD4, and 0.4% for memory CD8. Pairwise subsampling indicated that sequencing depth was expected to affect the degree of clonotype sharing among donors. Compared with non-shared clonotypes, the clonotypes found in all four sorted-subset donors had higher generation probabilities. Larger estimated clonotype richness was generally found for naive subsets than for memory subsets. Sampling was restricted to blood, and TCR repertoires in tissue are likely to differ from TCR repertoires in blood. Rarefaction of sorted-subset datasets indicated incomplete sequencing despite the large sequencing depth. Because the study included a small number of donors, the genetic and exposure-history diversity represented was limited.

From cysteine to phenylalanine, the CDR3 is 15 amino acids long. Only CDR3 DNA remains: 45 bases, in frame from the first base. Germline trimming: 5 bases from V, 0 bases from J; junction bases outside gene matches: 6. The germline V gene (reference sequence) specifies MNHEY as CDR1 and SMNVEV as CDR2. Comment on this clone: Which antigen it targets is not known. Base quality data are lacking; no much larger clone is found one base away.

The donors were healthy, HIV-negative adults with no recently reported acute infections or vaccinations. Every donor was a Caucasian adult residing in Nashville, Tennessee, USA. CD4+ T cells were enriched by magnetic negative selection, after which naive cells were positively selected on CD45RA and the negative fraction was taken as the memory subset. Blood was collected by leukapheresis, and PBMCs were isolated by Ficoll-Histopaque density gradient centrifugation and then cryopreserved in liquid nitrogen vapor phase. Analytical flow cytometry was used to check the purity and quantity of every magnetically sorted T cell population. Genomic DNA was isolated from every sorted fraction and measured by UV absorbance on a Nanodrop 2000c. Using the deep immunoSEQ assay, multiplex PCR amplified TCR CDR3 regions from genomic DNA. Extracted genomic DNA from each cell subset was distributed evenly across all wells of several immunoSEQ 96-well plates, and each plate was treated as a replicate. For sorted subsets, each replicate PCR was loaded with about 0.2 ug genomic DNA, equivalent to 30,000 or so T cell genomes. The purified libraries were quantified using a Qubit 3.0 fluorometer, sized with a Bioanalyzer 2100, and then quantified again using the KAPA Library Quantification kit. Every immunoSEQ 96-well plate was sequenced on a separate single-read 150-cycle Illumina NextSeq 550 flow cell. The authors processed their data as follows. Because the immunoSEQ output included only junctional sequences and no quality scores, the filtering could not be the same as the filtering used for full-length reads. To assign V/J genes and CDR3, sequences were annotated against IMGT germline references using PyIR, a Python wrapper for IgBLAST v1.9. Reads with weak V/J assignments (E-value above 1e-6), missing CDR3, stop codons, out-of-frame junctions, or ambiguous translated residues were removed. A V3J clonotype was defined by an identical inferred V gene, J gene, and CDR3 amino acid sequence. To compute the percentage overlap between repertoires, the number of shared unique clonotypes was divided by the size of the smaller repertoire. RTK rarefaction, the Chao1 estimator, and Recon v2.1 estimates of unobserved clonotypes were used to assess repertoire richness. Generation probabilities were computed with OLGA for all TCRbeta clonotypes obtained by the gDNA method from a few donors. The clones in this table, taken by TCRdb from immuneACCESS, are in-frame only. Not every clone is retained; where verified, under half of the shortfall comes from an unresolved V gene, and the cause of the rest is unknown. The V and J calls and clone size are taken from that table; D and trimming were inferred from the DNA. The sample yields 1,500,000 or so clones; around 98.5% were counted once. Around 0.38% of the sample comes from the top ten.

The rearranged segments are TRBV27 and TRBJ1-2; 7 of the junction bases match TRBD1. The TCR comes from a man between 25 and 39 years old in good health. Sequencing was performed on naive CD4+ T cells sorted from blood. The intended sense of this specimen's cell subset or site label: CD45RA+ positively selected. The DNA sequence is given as TGTGCCAGCAGTCCCCGACAGGGTTCTAACTATGGCTACACCTTC. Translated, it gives CASSPRQGSNYGYTF.